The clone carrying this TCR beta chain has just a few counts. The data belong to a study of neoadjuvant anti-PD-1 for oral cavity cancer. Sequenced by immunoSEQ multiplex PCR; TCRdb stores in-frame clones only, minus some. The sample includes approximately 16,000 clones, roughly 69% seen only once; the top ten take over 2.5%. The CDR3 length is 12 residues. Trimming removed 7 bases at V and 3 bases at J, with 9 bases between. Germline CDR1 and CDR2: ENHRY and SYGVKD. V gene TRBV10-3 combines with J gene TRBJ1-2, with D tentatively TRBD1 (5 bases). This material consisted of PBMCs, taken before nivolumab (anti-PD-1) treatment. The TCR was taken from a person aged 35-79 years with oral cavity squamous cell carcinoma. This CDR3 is CAITGDDYGYTF. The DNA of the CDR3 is TGTGCCATCACGGGGGACGACTATGGCTACACCTTC.